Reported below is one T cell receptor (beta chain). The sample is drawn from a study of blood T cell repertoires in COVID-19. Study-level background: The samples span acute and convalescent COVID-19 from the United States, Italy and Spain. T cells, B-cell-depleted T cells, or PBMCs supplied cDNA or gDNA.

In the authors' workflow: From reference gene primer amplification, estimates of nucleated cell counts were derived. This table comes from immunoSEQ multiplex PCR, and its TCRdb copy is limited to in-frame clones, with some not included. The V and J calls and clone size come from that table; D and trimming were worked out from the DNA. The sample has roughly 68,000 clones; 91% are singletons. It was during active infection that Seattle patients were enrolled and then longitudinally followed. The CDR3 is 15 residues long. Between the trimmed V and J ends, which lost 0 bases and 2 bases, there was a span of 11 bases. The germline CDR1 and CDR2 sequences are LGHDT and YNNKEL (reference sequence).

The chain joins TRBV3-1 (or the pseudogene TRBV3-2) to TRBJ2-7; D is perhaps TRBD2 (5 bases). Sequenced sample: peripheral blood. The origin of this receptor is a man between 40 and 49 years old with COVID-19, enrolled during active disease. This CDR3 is CASSQDASGAYEQYF. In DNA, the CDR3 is TGTGCCAGCAGCCAAGATGCCTCCGGGGCCTACGAGCAGTACTTC.